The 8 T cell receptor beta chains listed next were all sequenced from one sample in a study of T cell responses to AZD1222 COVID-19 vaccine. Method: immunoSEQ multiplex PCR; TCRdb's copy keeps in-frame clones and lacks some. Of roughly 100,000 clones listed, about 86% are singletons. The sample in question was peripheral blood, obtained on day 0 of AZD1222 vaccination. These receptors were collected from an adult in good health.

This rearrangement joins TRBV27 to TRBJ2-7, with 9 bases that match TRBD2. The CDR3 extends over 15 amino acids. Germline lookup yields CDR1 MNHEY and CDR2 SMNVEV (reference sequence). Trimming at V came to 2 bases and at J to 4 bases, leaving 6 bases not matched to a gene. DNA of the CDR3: TGTGCCAGCAGTTTAGGACTAGCGAAAAGTTACGAGCAGTACTTC. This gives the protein CASSLGLAKSYEQYF.

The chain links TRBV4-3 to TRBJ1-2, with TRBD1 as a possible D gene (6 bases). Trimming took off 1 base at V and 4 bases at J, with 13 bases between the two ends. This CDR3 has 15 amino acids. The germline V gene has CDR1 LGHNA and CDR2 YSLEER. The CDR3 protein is CASSQAQGGSYGYTF. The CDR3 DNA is TGCGCCAGCAGCCAAGCACAGGGAGGGTCCTATGGCTACACCTTC.

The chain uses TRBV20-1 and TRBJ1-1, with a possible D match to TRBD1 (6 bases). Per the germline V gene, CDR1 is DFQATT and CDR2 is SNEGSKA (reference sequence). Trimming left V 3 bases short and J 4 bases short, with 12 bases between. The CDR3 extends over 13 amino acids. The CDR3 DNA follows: TGCAGTGCTAGTGGGGGGCGGCTCACTGAAGCTTTCTTT. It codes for CSASGGRLTEAFF.

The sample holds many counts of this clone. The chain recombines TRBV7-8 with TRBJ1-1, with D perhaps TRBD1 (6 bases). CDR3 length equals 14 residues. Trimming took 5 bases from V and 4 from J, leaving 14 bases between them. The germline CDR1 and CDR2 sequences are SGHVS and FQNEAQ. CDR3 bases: TGTGCCAGCAGCGCACAGGGAGGGCGCACTGAAGCTTTCTTT. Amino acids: CASSAQGGRTEAFF.

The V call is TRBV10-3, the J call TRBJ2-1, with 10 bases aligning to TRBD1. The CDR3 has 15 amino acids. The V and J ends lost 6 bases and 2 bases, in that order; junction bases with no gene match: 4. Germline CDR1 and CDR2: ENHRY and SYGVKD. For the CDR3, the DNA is TGTGCCATCAGAGAAGGGACAGGGGCCTACAATGAGCAGTTCTTC. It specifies CAIREGTGAYNEQFF.

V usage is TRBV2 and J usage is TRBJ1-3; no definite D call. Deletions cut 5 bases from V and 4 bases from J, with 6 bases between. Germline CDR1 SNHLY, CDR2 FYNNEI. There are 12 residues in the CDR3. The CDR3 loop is CASSLQGNTIYF. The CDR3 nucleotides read TGTGCCAGCAGTTTGCAGGGAAACACCATATATTTT.

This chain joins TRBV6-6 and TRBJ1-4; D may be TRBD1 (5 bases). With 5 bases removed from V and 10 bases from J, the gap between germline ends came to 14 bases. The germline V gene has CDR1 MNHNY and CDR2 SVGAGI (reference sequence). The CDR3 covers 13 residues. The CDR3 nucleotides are TGTGCCAGCAGTCAAGGGACCGCGATAAAACTGTTTTTT. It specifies CASSQGTAIKLFF.

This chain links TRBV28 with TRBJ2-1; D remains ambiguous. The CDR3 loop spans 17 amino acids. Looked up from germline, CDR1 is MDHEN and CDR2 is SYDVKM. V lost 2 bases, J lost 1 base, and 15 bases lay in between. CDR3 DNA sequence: TGTGCCAGCAGTTTAGGTTATGGGCATTCATCCTACAATGAGCAGTTCTTC. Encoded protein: CASSLGYGHSSYNEQFF.